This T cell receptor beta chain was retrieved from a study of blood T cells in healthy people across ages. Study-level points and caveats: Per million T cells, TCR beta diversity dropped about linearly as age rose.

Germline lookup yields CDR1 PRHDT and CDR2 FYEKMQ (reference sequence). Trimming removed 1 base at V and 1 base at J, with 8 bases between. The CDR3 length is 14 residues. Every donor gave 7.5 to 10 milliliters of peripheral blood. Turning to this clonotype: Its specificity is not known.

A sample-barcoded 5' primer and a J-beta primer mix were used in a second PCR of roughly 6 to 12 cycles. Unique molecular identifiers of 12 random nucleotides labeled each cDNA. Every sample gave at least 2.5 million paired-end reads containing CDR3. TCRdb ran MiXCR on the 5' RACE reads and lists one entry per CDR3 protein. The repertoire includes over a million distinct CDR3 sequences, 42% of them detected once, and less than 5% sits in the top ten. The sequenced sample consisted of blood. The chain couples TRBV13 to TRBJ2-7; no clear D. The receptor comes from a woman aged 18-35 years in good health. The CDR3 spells CASSLVDESYEQYF. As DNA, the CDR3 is TGTGCCAGCAGCTTAGTAGACGAGTCCTACGAGCAGTACTTC.